The clone carrying this T cell receptor beta chain was counted between two and nine times. What it recognizes is unknown. The data originate from a study of T cell repertoires in cytomegalovirus infection. On the study more broadly: CMV infection and matching HLA type were both indicated by public TCR beta signatures. Findings and limits, study-wide: There were HLA-C-restricted CMV-specific TCR beta clonotypes dominating the ex vivo response. Cumulative public TCR beta family frequency identified CMV carriers with the relevant HLA.

Trimming took off 7 bases at V and 7 bases at J, with 19 bases between the two ends. This CDR3 comprises 14 residues. Looked up from germline, CDR1 is MNHEY and CDR2 is SMNVEV (reference sequence). TCRdb re-called the reads with MiXCR, one entry per CDR3 protein. The sample lists fewer than 350,000 distinct CDR3 sequences, more than 8% occurring once. Sequenced: PBMCs. This TCR derives from a human donor in good health (CMV status not recorded). Some clones in this sample may be carry-over from other donors' samples. The chain employs TRBV27 and TRBJ1-1; D is perhaps TRBD1 (5 bases). This chain's CDR3 is CASTPPSGTVEAFF. The CDR3 DNA reads TGTGCCAGCACCCCCCCCTCAGGGACCGTTGAAGCTTTCTTT.